This T cell receptor beta chain was sequenced in a study of CD8+ T cells in alopecia areata. Overall study results and limits: Scalp repertoires also include resident alphabeta T cells from normal skin.

Lesional scalp punch biopsies and peripheral blood came from alopecia areata patients. Sequencing used cDNA as its template, made by extracting RNA and reverse transcribing it. The assay was immunoSEQ multiplex PCR, and TCRdb's table has in-frame clones only and misses some. The sample holds about 130,000 clones, roughly 50% seen once. Turning to this clone: Its specificity is not known.

The CDR3 runs 18 residues. Trimming removed 5 bases at V and 0 bases at J, with 17 bases between. Germline V CDR1 and CDR2: LNHNV, YYDKDF (reference sequence). The specimen comprised CD4+ T cells sorted from blood, sampled at week 0. The sequence derives from a human donor with alopecia areata. The chain uses TRBV15 and TRBJ2-6; D is unclear. The CDR3 protein is CATSSVGIGVSGANVLTF. CDR3 DNA sequence: TGTGCCACCAGCTCGGTAGGAATCGGTGTCTCTGGGGCCAACGTCCTGACTTTC.